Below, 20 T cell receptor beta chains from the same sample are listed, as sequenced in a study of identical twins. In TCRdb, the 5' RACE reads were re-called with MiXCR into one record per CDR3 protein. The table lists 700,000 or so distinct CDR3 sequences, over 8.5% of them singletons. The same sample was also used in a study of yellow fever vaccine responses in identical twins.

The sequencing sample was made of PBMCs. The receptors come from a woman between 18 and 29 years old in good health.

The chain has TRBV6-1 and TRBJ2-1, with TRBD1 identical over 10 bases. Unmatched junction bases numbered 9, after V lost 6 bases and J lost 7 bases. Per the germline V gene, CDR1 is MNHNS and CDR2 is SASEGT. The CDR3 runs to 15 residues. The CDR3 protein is CASSSRGTGANEQFF. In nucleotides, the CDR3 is TGTGCCAGCAGCTCCCGTGGGACAGGGGCAAATGAGCAGTTCTTC.

The CDR3 spells CASSDPDYEQYF. As DNA, the CDR3 is TGTGCCAGCAGTGACCCAGATTACGAGCAGTACTTC. V gene TRBV25-1 combines with J gene TRBJ2-7; D ambiguous. Per the germline V gene, CDR1 is MGHDK and CDR2 is SYGVNS. Deletions cut 3 bases from V and 4 bases from J, with 7 bases between. The CDR3 runs to 12 residues.

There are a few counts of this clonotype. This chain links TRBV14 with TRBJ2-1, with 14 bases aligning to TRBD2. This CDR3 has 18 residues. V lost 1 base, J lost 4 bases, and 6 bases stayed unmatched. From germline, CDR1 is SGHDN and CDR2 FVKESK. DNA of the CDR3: TGTGCCAGCAGCCAAGGTGGACTAGCGGGAGGACCTTACAATGAGCAGTTCTTC. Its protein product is CASSQGGLAGGPYNEQFF.

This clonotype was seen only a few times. CDR3 protein: CSAAGRGGEKLFF. As DNA, the CDR3 is TGCAGCGCAGCCGGACGAGGGGGTGAAAAACTGTTTTTT. The V gene is TRBV29-1, the J gene TRBJ1-4; a weak D match, TRBD1 (6 bases). The CDR3 runs to 13 residues. Between the trimmed V and J ends, which lost 7 bases and 7 bases, there was a span of 16 bases. Germline V gives CDR1 SQVTM, CDR2 ANQGSEA.

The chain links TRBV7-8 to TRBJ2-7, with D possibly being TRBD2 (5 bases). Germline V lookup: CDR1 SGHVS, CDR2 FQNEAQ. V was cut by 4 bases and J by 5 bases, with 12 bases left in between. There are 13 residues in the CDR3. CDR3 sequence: CASSSDGGDEQYF. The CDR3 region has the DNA TGTGCCAGCAGCTCGGATGGAGGAGACGAGCAGTACTTC.

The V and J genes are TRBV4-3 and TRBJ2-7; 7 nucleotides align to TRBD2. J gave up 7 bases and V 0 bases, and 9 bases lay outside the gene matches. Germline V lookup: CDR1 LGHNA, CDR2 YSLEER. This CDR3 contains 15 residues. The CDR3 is CASSQDGGRVEEQYF. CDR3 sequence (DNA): TGCGCCAGCAGCCAAGACGGTGGGAGGGTGGAAGAGCAGTACTTC.

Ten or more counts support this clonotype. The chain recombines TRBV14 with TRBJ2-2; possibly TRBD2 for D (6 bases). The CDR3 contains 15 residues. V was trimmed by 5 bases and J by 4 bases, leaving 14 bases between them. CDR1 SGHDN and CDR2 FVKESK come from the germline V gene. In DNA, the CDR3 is TGTGCCAGCAGCTCACTAGCCGGGTCCACCGGGGAGCTGTTTTTT. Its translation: CASSSLAGSTGELFF.

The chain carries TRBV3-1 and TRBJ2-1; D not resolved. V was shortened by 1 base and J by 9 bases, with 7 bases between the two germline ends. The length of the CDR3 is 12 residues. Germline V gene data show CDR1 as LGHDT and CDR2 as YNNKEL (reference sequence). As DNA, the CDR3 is TGTGCCAGCAGCCAAGGTTACGGTGAGCAGTTCTTC. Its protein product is CASSQGYGEQFF.

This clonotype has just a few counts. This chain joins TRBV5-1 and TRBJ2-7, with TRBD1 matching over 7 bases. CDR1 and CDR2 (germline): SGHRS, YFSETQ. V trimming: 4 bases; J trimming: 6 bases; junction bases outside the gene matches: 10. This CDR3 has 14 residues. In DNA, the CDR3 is TGCGCCAGCAGCCTGAGACAGGGCCCCTGCGAGCAGTACTTC. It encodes CASSLRQGPCEQYF. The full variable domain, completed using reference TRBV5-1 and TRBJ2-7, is KAGVTQTPRYLIKTRGQQVTLSCSPISGHRSVSWYQQTPGQGLQFLFEYFSETQRNKGNFPGRFSGRQFSNSRSEMNVSTLELGDSALYLCASSLRQGPCEQYFGPGTRLTVT.

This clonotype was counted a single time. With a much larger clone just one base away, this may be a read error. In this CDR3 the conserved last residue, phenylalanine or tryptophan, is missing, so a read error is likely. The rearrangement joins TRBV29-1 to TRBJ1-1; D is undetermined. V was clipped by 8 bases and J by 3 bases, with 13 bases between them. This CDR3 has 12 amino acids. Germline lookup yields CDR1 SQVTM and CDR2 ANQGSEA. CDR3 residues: CSSVSVDTEAFL. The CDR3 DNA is TGCAGCTCTGTCAGTGTCGACACTGAAGCTTTCCTT.

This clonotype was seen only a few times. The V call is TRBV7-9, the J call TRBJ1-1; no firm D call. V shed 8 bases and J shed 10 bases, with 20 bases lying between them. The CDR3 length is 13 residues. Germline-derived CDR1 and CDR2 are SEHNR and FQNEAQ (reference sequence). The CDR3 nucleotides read TGTGCCAGCCTCCGGGATTTCAATGGGCTAGCTTTCTTT. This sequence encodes CASLRDFNGLAFF.

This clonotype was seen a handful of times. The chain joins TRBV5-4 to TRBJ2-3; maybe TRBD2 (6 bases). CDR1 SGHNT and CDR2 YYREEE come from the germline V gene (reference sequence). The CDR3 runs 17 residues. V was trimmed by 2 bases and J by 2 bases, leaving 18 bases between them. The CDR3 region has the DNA TGTGCCAGCAGCTTAGACGTCGGGGGAGGAAACACAGATACGCAGTATTTT. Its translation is CASSLDVGGGNTDTQYF.

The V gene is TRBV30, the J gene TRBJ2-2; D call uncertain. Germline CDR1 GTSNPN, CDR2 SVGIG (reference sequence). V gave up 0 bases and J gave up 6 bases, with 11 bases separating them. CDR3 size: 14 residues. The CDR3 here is CAWSVVTTAGELFF. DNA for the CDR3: TGTGCCTGGAGTGTGGTGACAACGGCCGGGGAGCTGTTTTTT.

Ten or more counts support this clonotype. The CDR3 is CASSLGVPTDTQYF. The CDR3 DNA is TGTGCCAGCAGCCTCGGTGTTCCCACAGATACGCAGTATTTT. The V and J genes are TRBV12-3 or TRBV12-4 and TRBJ2-3; unclear D gene. Trimming stripped 6 bases from V and 2 bases from J, with 12 bases between. This CDR3 spans 14 amino acids.

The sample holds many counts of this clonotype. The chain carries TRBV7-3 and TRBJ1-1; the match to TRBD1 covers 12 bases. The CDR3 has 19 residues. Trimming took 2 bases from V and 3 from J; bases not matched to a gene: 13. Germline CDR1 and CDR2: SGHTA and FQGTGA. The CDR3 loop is CASSLFPPGQGARDTEAFF. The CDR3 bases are TGTGCCAGCAGCTTATTTCCACCGGGACAGGGGGCGAGGGACACTGAAGCTTTCTTT.

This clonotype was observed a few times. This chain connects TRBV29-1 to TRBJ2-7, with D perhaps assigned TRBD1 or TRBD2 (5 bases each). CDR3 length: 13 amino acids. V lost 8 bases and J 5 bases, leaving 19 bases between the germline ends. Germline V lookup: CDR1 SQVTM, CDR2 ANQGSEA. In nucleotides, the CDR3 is TGCAGCAGCCTGACGGGGACCCCCCACGAGCAGTACTTC. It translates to CSSLTGTPHEQYF.

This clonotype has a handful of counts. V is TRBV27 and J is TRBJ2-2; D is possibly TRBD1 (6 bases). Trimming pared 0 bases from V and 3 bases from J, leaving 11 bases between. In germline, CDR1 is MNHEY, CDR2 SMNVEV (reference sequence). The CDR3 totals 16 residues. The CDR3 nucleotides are TGTGCCAGCAGTTTATCCCCCAGGGGTGACACCGGGGAGCTGTTTTTT. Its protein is CASSLSPRGDTGELFF.

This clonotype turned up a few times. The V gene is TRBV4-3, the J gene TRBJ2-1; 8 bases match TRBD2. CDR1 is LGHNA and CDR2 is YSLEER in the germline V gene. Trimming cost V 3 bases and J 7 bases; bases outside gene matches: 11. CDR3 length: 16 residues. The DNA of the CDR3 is TGCGCCAGCAGCCATCAGGCGGGAGGAGTCAAAAATGAGCAGTTCTTC. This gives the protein CASSHQAGGVKNEQFF.

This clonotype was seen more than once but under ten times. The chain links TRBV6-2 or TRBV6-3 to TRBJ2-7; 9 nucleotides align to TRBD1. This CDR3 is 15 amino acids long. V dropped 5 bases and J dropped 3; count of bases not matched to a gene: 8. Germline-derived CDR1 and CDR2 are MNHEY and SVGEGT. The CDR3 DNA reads TGTGCCAGCAGTGAGGGACAGGGAATTTTCTACGAGCAGTACTTC. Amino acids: CASSEGQGIFYEQYF.

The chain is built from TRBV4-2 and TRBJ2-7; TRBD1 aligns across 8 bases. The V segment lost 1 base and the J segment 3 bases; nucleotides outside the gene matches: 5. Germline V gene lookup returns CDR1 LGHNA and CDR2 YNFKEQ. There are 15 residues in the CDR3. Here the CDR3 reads CASSQVGTGFYEQYF. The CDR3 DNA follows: TGTGCCAGCAGCCAAGTGGGGACAGGCTTCTACGAGCAGTACTTC.